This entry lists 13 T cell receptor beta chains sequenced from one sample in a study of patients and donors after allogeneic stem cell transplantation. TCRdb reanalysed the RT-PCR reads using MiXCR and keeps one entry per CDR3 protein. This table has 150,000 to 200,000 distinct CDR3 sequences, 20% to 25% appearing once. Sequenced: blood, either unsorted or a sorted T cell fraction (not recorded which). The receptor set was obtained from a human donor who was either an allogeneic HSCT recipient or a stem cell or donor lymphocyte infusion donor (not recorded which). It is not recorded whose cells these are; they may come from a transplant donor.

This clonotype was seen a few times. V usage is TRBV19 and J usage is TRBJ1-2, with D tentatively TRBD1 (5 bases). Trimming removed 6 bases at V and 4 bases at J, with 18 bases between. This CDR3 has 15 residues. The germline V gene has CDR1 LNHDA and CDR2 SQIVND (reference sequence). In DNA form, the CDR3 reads TGTGCCAGTAGATCAAGACCGGGGACCTTCTATGGCTACACCTTC. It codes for CASRSRPGTFYGYTF.

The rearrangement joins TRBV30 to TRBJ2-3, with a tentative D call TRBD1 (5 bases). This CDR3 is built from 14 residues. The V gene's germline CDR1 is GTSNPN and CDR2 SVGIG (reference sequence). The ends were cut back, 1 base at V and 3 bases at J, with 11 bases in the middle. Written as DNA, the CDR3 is TGTGCCTGGAGTGATGGGGCGCGGACAGATACGCAGTATTTT. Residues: CAWSDGARTDTQYF.

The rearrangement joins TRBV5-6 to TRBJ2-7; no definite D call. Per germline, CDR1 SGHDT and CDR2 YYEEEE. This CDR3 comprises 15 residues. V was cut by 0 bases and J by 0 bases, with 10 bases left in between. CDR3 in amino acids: CASSLVEKGSYEQYF. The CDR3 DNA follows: TGTGCCAGCAGCTTGGTAGAGAAAGGCTCCTACGAGCAGTACTTC.

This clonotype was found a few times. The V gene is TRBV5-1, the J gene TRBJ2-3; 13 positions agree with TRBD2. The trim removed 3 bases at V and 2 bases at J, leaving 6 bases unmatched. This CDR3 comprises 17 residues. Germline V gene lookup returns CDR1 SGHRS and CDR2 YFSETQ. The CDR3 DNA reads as TGCGCCAGCAGCTCGACAGGACTAGCGGGGGTCACAGATACGCAGTATTTT. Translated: CASSSTGLAGVTDTQYF.

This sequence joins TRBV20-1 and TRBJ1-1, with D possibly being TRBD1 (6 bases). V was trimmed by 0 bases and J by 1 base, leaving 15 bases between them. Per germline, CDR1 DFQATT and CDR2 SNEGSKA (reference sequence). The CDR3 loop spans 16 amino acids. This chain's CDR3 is CSARDRPGAKNTEAFF. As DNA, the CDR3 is TGCAGTGCTAGAGATCGGCCAGGGGCGAAGAACACTGAAGCTTTCTTT.

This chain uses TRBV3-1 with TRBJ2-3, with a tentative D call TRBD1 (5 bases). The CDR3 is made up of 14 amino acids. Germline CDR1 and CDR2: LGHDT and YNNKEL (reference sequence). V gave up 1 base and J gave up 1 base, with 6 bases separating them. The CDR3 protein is CASSQVGGTDTQYF. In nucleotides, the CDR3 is TGTGCCAGCAGCCAAGTAGGGGGCACAGATACGCAGTATTTT.

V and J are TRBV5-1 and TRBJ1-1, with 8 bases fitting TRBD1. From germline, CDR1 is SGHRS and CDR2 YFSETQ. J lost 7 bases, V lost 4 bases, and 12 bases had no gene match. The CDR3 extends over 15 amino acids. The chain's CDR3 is CASSLGTGGEGEAFF. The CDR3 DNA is TGCGCCAGCAGCCTGGGGACAGGAGGAGAGGGTGAAGCTTTCTTT. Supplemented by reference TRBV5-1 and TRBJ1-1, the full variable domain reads KAGVTQTPRYLIKTRGQQVTLSCSPISGHRSVSWYQQTPGQGLQFLFEYFSETQRNKGNFPGRFSGRQFSNSRSEMNVSTLELGDSALYLCASSLGTGGEGEAFFGQGTRLTVV.

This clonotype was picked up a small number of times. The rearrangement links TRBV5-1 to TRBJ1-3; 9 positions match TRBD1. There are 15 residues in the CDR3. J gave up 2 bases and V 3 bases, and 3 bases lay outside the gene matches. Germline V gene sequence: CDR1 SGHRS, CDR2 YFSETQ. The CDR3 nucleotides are TGCGCCAGCAGCTCCGACAGGGGGACTGGAAACACCATATATTTT. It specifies CASSSDRGTGNTIYF.

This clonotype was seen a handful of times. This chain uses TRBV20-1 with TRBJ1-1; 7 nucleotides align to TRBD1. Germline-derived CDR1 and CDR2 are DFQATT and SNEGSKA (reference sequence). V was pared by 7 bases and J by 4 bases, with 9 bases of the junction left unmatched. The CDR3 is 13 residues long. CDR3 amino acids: CSVSKGQLTEAFF. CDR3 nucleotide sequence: TGCAGTGTTAGCAAGGGACAGCTCACTGAAGCTTTCTTT.

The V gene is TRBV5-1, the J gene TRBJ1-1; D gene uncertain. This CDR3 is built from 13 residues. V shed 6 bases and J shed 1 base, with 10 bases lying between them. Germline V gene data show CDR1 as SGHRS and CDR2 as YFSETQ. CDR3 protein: CASKGRTNTEAFF. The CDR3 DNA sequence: TGCGCCAGCAAAGGGAGAACGAACACTGAAGCTTTCTTT. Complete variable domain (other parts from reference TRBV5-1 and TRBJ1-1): KAGVTQTPRYLIKTRGQQVTLSCSPISGHRSVSWYQQTPGQGLQFLFEYFSETQRNKGNFPGRFSGRQFSNSRSEMNVSTLELGDSALYLCASKGRTNTEAFFGQGTRLTVV.

CDR3 nucleotide sequence: TGTGCCAGCACGACATTAGCGGGGGGCCCAGATACGCAGTATTTT. Translated, it gives CASTTLAGGPDTQYF. V is TRBV7-2 and J is TRBJ2-3, with 10 bases fitting TRBD2. J lost 4 bases, V lost 7 bases, and 8 bases had no gene match. Per germline, CDR1 SGHTA and CDR2 FQGNSA. This CDR3 comprises 15 residues.

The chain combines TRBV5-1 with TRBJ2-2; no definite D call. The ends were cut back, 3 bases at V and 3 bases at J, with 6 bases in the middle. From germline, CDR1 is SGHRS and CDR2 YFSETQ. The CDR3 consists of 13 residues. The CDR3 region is CASSSSYTGELFF. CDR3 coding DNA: TGCGCCAGCAGCTCCTCCTACACCGGGGAGCTGTTTTTT.

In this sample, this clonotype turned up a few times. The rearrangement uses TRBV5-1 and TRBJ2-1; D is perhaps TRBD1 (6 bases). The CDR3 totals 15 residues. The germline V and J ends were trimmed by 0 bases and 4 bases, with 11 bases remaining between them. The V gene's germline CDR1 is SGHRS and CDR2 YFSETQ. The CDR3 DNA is TGCGCCAGCAGCTTGGAACAGGGCCCATACAATGAGCAGTTCTTC. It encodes CASSLEQGPYNEQFF.